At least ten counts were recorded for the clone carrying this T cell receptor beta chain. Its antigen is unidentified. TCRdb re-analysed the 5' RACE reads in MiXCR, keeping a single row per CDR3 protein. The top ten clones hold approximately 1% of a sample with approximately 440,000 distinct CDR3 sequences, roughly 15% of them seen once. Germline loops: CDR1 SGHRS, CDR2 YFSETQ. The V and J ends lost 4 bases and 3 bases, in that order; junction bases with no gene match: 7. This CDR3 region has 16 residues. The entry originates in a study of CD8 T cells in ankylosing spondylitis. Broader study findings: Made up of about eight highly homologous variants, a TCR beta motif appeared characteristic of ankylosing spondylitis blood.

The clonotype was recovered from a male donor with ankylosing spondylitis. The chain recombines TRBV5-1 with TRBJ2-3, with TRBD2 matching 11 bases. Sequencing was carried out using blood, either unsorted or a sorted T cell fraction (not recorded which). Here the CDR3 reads CASSTGLAGSTDTQYF. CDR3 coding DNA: TGCGCCAGCAGCACAGGACTAGCGGGCTCAACAGATACGCAGTATTTT.